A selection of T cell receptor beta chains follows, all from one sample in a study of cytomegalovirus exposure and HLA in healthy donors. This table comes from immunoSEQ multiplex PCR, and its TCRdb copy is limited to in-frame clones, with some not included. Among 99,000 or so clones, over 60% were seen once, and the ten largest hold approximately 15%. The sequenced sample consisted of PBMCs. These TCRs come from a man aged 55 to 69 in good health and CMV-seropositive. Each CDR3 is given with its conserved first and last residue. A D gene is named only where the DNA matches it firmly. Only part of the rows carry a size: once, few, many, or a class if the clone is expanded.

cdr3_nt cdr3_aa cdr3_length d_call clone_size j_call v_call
TGTGCCAGCAGTGGGCAGGGGGTCTACGAGCAGTACTTC CASSGQGVYEQYF 13 TRBD1 . TRBJ2-7 TRBV27
TGTGCCAGCAGCTTAACAGACTACGAGCAGTACTTC CASSLTDYEQYF 12 . . TRBJ2-7 TRBV11-2
TGTGCCAGCAGTTACTCCCCGGGACAGGGGTACAATGAGCAGTTCTTC CASSYSPGQGYNEQFF 16 TRBD1 . TRBJ2-1 TRBV6-5
TGTGCCAGCAGCTTATCCACTCGCCCTAGCACAGATACGCAGTATTTT CASSLSTRPSTDTQYF 16 . . TRBJ2-3 TRBV4-2
TGCGCCAGCAGCCAAGATATTAACAGCCCCATGAACACTGAAGCTTTCTTT CASSQDINSPMNTEAFF 17 . . TRBJ1-1 TRBV4-1
TGTGCCAGCACCAAAGGTAGAGGGGGAGCCCAGTACTTC CASTKGRGGAQYF 13 . . TRBJ2-5 TRBV6-5
TGTGCCAGCAGTTCCGGACTAAAGCAGTATTTT CASSSGLKQYF 11 . once TRBJ2-3 TRBV6-5
TGTGCCAGCAGTGAAAACCGCGGGCAGCCCCAGCATTTT CASSENRGQPQHF 13 . . TRBJ1-5 TRBV6-1
TGTGCCAGCAGCGTAGAACCGGGACTCTACAATGAGCAGTTCTTC CASSVEPGLYNEQFF 15 . . TRBJ2-1 TRBV9
TGTGCCAGCAGCTCCCCCGGGACTACCGGGGCCAACGTCCTGACTTTC CASSSPGTTGANVLTF 16 TRBD2 few TRBJ2-6 TRBV5-4
TGTGCCAACAGCTTGGCCAGTCCCTACGAGCAGTACTTC CANSLASPYEQYF 13 . once TRBJ2-7 TRBV5-4
TGTGCCAGCAGTTTAGCCGGGACTAGCGCGGCTGATACGCAGTATTTT CASSLAGTSAADTQYF 16 TRBD2 . TRBJ2-3 TRBV28
TGCAGCGTTGGGACAGGGATCAATCAGCCCCAGCATTTT CSVGTGINQPQHF 13 TRBD1 . TRBJ1-5 TRBV29-1
TGTGCCAGCAGTCCCCGGACAGGGAATGAAAAACTGTTTTTT CASSPRTGNEKLFF 14 TRBD1 few TRBJ1-4 TRBV6-1
TGTGCCTGGACAGGGGCGGTGGGGCTCTTGGGGGGCTACACCTTC CAWTGAVGLLGGYTF 15 . . TRBJ1-2 TRBV30
TGTGCCAGCAGCCAAGATGACAGACCTAATTCACCCCTCCACTTT CASSQDDRPNSPLHF 15 . . TRBJ1-6 TRBV4-2
TGTGCCAGCCTTGGGCCAAGAGAGCAGTTCTTC CASLGPREQFF 11 . . TRBJ2-1 TRBV27
TGTGCCAGCTCACCCCAGGGAAAGAACACTGAAGCTTTCTTT CASSPQGKNTEAFF 14 . . TRBJ1-1 TRBV18
TGCAGCGTTGGTGAGTACCGGGACACGGGACGCTCTTTTCGTGGCTACACCTTC CSVGEYRDTGRSFRGYTF 18 . . TRBJ1-2 TRBV29-1
TGTGCCAGCAGCTTAGTTCGGACAGGGCCTCCGTATGGCTACACCTTC CASSLVRTGPPYGYTF 16 TRBD1 . TRBJ1-2 TRBV7-9
TGTGCCAGCAGAAACAGGGATGGGAGCAATCAGCCCCAGCATTTT CASRNRDGSNQPQHF 15 . . TRBJ1-5 TRBV7-2
TGTGCCAGCAGCACAGGACTAGCGGGGAGGACCTACGAGCAGTACTTC CASSTGLAGRTYEQYF 16 TRBD2 few TRBJ2-7 TRBV9
TGTGCCAGCAGTTGGGACAGGGATATCTCCTACGAGCAGTACTTC CASSWDRDISYEQYF 15 TRBD1 . TRBJ2-7 TRBV2
TGTGCCAGCAGCTTAAGGGGGGGAAGGGCAGATACGCAGTATTTT CASSLRGGRADTQYF 15 TRBD2 . TRBJ2-3 TRBV7-3
TGTGCCAGCAGCGTAGAGGAGAGGCTGGTGAGCAGAAGATCATTCAGAGCCCTCAATCAGCCCCAGCATTTT CASSVEERLVSRRSFRALNQPQHF 24 . . TRBJ1-5 TRBV9
TGTGCCAGCAGCCGGGAGGGGACCTCGATCTCCTACGAGCAGTACTTC CASSREGTSISYEQYF 16 TRBD2 . TRBJ2-7 TRBV5-4
TGTGCCAGCAGGGGCCCCTCCTCCTACGAGCAGTACTTC CASRGPSSYEQYF 13 . . TRBJ2-7 TRBV28
TGCAGCGTTTATGGACAGACTTCCTATGGCTACACCTTC CSVYGQTSYGYTF 13 . . TRBJ1-2 TRBV29-1
TGTGCCAGCAGCTTGAGACAGGGTCGCACCGGGGAGCTGTTTTTT CASSLRQGRTGELFF 15 TRBD1 . TRBJ2-2 TRBV13
TGTGCCAGCAGCGCGAAATGGGGAGGGACTGAAGCTTTCTTT CASSAKWGGTEAFF 14 . . TRBJ1-1 TRBV9
TGTGCCAGCAGTTCCCAGGGGTCGAGCAATCAGCCCCAGCATTTT CASSSQGSSNQPQHF 15 . . TRBJ1-5 TRBV27
TGTGCCAGCAGTGAAGCTGAACTAGCGGGGGCCGAGACCCAGTACTTC CASSEAELAGAETQYF 16 TRBD2 . TRBJ2-5 TRBV6-1
TGTGCCAGCTCACCTCGGGACAGGGGGGACGAGCAGTACTTC CASSPRDRGDEQYF 14 TRBD1 . TRBJ2-7 TRBV18
TGTGCCTGGAGTAACGGCGGGGGGGCCTGGGATACGCAGTATTTT CAWSNGGGAWDTQYF 15 TRBD2 . TRBJ2-3 TRBV30
TGTGCCTGCGGCGCCAGCCTTAATCAGCCCCAGCATTTT CACGASLNQPQHF 13 . few TRBJ1-5 TRBV6-6
TGTGCCAGCAGCCTCCCCCTAAGACTAGCGGGGAACACCGGGGAGCTGTTTTTT CASSLPLRLAGNTGELFF 18 TRBD2 . TRBJ2-2 TRBV7-9
TGTGCCAGCAGACGACAGGCGCTCTACGAGCAGTACTTC CASRRQALYEQYF 13 . . TRBJ2-7 TRBV28
TGTGCCAGCAGTCCCTCCCAGGGGGCATACGAGCAGTACTTC CASSPSQGAYEQYF 14 TRBD1 . TRBJ2-7 TRBV6-6
TGCGCCAGCAGCCAAGGGGGACAGGGGGAGACCCAGTACTTC CASSQGGQGETQYF 14 TRBD1 . TRBJ2-5 TRBV4-1
TGTGCCAGCAGTGATATTACAGGCAAAAACATTCAGTACTTC CASSDITGKNIQYF 14 . . TRBJ2-4 TRBV2
TGTGCCAGCAGCGACCGGACAGGGGGCTTAGGTGATGAGCAGTTCTTC CASSDRTGGLGDEQFF 16 TRBD1 . TRBJ2-1 TRBV7-9